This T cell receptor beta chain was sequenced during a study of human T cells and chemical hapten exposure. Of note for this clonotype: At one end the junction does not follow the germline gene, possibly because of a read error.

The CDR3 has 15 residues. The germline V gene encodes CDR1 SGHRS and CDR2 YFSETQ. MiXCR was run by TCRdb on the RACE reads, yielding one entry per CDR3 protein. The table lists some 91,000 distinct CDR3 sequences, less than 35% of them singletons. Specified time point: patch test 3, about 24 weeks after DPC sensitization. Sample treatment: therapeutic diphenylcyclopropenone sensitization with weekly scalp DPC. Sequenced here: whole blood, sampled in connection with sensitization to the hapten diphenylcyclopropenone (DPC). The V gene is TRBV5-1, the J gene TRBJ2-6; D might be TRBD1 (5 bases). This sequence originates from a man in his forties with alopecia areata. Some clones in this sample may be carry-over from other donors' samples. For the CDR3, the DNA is TGCGCCAGCAGCTATCAGGTCTCTGGGGCCAACGACCTGACTTTC. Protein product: CASSYQVSGANDLTF.